Below, one T cell receptor (beta chain) is given with its context. Its specificity is unknown. Time point given: persistent/refractory GD, antithyroid drugs over 5 years with positive TRAb. Researchers made the TCR library from RNA that was extracted from PBMCs. Peripheral blood, about 10 milliliters per patient, was collected in EDTA tubes. This specimen comes from a study of regulatory T cells in long-lasting Graves disease. Study-level results: A greater number of public clonotypes (2,741) was shared by persistent patients than by new patients (roughly 880).

According to the study, TCR beta libraries were built with iRepertoire HTBI primers and CDR3-region Arm-PCR. MiXCR was run by TCRdb on the multiplex PCR reads, yielding one entry per CDR3 protein. This table has around 340,000 distinct CDR3 sequences, about 18% appearing once. Sequencing was performed on peripheral blood mononuclear cells (PBMCs), taken when the disease was refractory, from a patient treated with antithyroid drugs. The TCR sequence derives from a female donor with Graves disease.

As DNA, the CDR3 is TGTGCCAGCTCACCACTTAGGACAGGCATTTTGGACGAGCAGTACTTC. Translated: CASSPLRTGILDEQYF. The gene calls are TRBV18 and TRBJ2-7; TRBD1 aligns across 7 bases. Germline CDR1 is KGHSH and CDR2 is LQKENI. V lost 1 base to trimming and J lost 5 bases; unmatched junction nucleotides: 11. The CDR3 has 16 amino acids.